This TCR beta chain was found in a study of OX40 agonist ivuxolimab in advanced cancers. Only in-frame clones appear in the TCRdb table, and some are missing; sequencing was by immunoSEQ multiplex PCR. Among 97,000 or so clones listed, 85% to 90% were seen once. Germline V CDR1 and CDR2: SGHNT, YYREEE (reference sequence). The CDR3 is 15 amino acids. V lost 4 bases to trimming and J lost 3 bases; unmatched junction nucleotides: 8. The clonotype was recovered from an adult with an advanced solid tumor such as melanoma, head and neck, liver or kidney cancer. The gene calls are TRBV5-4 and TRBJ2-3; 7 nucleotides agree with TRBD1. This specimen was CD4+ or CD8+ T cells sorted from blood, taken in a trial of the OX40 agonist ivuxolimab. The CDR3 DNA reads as TGTGCCAGCAGCCCGACAGGGATGGGGACAGATACGCAGTATTTT. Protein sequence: CASSPTGMGTDTQYF.